This TCR beta chain was identified in a study of blood T cells in healthy people across ages. The study's findings and limits: What prevented conclusive comparison of naive and antigen-experienced cells was that PBMCs were unsorted.

Sample donors were healthy Caucasian individuals that came from Russia, aged about 6 to 95. Using a J-beta primer mix together with a sample-barcoded 5' primer, a second PCR was run for 7 to 11 cycles. Unique molecular identifiers of 12 random nucleotides labeled each cDNA. All samples yielded 2.5 million or more CDR3-containing paired-end reads. TCRdb ran MiXCR on the 5' RACE reads and lists one entry per CDR3 protein. The sample includes roughly 900,000 distinct CDR3 sequences, under 30% seen only once; the top ten take approximately 15%. Comment on this clonotype: Its antigen is still unknown.

The V gene's germline CDR1 is LNHDA and CDR2 SQIVND (reference sequence). With 8 bases removed from V and 0 bases from J, the gap between germline ends came to 20 bases. This CDR3 comprises 17 residues. The sequenced material came from blood. The origin of this receptor is an elderly woman in good health. The genes are TRBV19 and TRBJ1-5; perhaps TRBD1 as D (5 bases). CDR3 residues: CASGPPGTFTSNQPQHF. The CDR3 coding sequence is TGTGCCAGTGGACCACCGGGGACGTTCACTAGCAATCAGCCCCAGCATTTT.